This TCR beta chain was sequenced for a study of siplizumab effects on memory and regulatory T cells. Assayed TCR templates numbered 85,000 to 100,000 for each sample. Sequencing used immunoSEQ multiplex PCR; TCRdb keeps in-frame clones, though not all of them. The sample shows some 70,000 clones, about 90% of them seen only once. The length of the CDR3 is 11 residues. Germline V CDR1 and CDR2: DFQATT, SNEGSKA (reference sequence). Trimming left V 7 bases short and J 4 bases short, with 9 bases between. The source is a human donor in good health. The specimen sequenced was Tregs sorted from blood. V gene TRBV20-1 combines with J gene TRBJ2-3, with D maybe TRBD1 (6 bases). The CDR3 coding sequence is TGCAGTGTTTGGACAGCAGATACGCAGTATTTT. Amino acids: CSVWTADTQYF.